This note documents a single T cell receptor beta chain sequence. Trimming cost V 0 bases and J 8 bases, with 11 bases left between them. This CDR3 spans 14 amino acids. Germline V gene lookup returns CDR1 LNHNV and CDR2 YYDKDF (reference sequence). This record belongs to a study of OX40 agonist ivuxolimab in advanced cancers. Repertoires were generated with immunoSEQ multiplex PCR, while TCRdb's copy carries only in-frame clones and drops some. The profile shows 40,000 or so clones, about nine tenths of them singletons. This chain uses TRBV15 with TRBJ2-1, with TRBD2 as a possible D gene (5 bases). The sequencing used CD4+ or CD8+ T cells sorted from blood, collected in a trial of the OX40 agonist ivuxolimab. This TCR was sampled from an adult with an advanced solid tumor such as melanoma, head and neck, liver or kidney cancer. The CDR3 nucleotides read TGTGCCACCAGCAGAGAGCAACTAGGCGATGAGCAGTTCTTC. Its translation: CATSREQLGDEQFF.